This TCR beta chain came from a study of blood T cell repertoires in COVID-19. Patients from Seattle were sampled longitudinally, starting during active infection. How the authors handled the data: Amplified reference gene primers provided the basis for estimating nucleated cell counts. The data were produced by immunoSEQ multiplex PCR, yet TCRdb's version contains in-frame clones alone and is incomplete. V, J and clone size are taken as reported in that table, and D and trimming were inferred from the DNA itself. The sample yields around 40,000 clones, approximately 87% seen once. V shed 5 bases and J shed 0 bases, with 10 bases lying between them. The CDR3 length is 14 residues. The germline CDR1 and CDR2 sequences are SEHNR and FQNEAQ (reference sequence).

This sequence originates from a man aged 35 to 55 with COVID-19, enrolled during active disease. The source material was peripheral blood. The chain joins TRBV7-9 to TRBJ1-1; D might be TRBD1 (5 bases). CDR3 protein: CASSPRTLNTEAFF. CDR3 nucleotides: TGTGCCAGCAGCCCGCGGACACTGAACACTGAAGCTTTCTTT.